This TCR beta chain is drawn from a study of response to subunit inactivated influenza vaccine. Study results and limitations: Researchers suggested that each seasonal influenza vaccination recruits few new T cells.

Via MiXCR, TCRdb re-called the RT-PCR reads, giving one row per CDR3 protein. The repertoire consists of 400,000 to 550,000 distinct CDR3 sequences, with around 25% occurring once and the leading ten covering approximately 2%. CDR1 and CDR2 (germline): MNHEY, SVGAGI. The CDR3 runs 16 residues. Germline trimming cut 0 bases from V and 6 bases from J; bases unmatched to any gene: 8. In regard to this clonotype: The antigen is undetermined.

V gene TRBV6-5 combines with J gene TRBJ1-5, with TRBD1 matching 7 bases. This TCR was recovered from a man aged 45 to 65 who received an inactivated influenza vaccine. This material consisted of CD4+ T cells sorted from PBMCs, taken 5 to 6 days after vaccination. CDR3 sequence reads: CASSYSHTGEGQPQHF. Written as DNA, the CDR3 is TGTGCCAGCAGTTACTCTCACACAGGGGAAGGTCAGCCCCAGCATTTT.